This T cell receptor beta chain was recorded in a study of blood T cell repertoires in COVID-19. TCRdb's table, derived via immunoSEQ multiplex PCR, lists solely in-frame clones and lacks some. There are 220,000 or so clones in the sample; over 80% occur only once, and about 6.6% lies in the top ten. Remarks on this clone: The junction differs from germline at one of its ends, possibly a read error.

The CDR3 is 11 residues long. Germline V gene data show CDR1 as MGHDK and CDR2 as SYGVNS. J is TRBJ1-2 and V is TRBV25-1, with D hard to call. This sequence was found in a woman aged 35 to 49 who had recovered from COVID-19. The sequencing input was PBMCs or T cells enriched from blood (not recorded which). For the CDR3, the DNA is TGTGCCAGCAGGACTAACCATGGCTACACCTTC. It translates to CASRTNHGYTF.